In this sample, the clone carrying this TCR beta chain turned up a few times. Its antigen is still unknown. The entry originates in a study of T-cell memory formation after mild COVID-19. Study information: Across donors, TCR clusters were largely donor specific.

The TCR alpha and TCR beta cDNA libraries, bearing sample barcodes and UMIs, were generated by 5'RACE using constant-segment primers. TCRdb re-called the 5' RACE reads with MiXCR, one entry per CDR3 protein. The sample includes under 200,000 distinct CDR3 sequences, around a tenth seen only once; the top ten take about 3.5%. The CDR3 spans 14 residues. The V and J ends lost 5 bases and 5 bases respectively, with 15 bases between them. The germline V gene has CDR1 SGHVS and CDR2 FQNEAQ. Notes on the study in general: Pre-infection memory carried some responding clones, suggesting that cross-reactive memory joined. Contracting clones localized mainly to CM and EM when CD4+ and mainly to EMRA when CD8+.

The rearrangement uses TRBV7-8 and TRBJ1-1, with D maybe TRBD1 (5 bases). The sequence was collected from a man between 18 and 35 years old who had mild COVID-19 (a few samples of this study predate the infection). Cell type and time point are not known. Sequenced: PBMCs or a T cell subset sorted from them (not recorded which). This CDR3 is CASSTWSGRTEAFF. CDR3 nucleotide sequence: TGTGCCAGCAGCACTTGGTCAGGGAGAACTGAAGCTTTCTTT.